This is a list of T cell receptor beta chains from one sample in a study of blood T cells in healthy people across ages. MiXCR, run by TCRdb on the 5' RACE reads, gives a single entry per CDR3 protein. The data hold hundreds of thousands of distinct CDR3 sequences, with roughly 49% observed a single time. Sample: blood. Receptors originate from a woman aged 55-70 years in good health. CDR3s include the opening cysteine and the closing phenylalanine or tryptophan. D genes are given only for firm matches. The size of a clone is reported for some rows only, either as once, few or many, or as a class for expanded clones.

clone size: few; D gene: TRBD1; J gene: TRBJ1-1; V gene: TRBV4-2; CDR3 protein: CASSLSRGDAFF; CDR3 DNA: TGTGCCAGCAGCCTATCCAGGGGGGACGCTTTCTTT
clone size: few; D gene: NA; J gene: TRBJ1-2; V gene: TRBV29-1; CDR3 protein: CSVDPGQGINYGYTF; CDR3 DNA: TGCAGCGTAGACCCGGGGCAGGGGATTAACTATGGCTACACCTTC
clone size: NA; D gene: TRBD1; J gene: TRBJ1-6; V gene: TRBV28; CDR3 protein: CASSLGDRVGAPLHF; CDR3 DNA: TGTGCCAGCAGTTTAGGGGACAGGGTAGGGGCACCCCTCCACTTT
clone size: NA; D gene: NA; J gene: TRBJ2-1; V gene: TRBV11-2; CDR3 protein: CASSTARYSYNEQFF; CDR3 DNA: TGTGCCAGCAGCACGGCTCGCTACTCCTACAATGAGCAGTTCTTC
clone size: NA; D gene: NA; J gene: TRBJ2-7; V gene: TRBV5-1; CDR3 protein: CASSWSYGSRDEQYF; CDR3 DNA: TGCGCCAGCAGCTGGAGTTACGGTTCGAGGGACGAGCAGTACTTC
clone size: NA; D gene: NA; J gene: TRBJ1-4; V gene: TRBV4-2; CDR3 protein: CASSQAEGQGNEKLFF; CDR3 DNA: TGTGCCAGCAGCCAAGCCGAAGGGCAGGGGAATGAAAAACTGTTTTTT
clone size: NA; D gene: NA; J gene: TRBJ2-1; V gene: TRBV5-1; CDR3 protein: CASSWDGSAYNEQFF; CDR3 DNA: TGCGCCAGCAGCTGGGACGGATCTGCCTACAATGAGCAGTTCTTC
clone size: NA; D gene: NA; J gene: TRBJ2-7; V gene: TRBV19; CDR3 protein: CASSISLSSRLSYEQYF; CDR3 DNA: TGTGCCAGTAGTATAAGTCTGTCTTCGAGGCTCTCCTACGAGCAGTACTTC
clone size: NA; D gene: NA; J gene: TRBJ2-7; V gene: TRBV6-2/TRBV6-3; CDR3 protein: CASSYIPTPGHEQYF; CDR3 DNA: TGTGCCAGCAGTTACATCCCCACGCCAGGACACGAGCAGTACTTC
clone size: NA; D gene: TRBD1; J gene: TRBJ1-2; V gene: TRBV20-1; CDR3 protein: CSARDQGVANYGYTF; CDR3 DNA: TGCAGTGCTAGAGATCAGGGGGTCGCTAACTATGGCTACACCTTC
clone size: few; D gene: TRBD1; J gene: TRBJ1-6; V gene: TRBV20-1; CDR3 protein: CSARDPRVDRVNSPLHF; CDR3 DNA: TGCAGTGCTAGAGATCCGAGGGTGGACAGGGTGAATTCACCCCTCCACTTT
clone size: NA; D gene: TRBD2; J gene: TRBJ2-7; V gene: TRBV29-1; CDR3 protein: CSVGLAKSSYNEQYF; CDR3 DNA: TGCAGCGTCGGACTAGCCAAGAGCTCCTACAATGAGCAGTACTTC
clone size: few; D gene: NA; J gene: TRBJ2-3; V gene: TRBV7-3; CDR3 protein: CASSLSHLVNTQYF; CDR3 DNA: TGTGCCAGCAGCTTATCCCATTTAGTAAATACGCAGTATTTT
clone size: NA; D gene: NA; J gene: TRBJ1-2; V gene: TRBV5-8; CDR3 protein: CASNQEGGRYGYTF; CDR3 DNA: TGTGCCAGCAACCAGGAAGGGGGAAGGTATGGCTACACCTTC
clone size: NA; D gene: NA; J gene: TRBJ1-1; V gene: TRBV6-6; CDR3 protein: CASSYSPGSGTEAFF; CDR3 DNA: TGTGCCAGCAGTTACTCTCCGGGATCGGGAACTGAAGCTTTCTTT
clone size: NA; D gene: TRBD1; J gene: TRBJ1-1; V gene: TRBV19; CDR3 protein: CASTSIMAGGANTEAFF; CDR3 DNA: TGTGCCAGTACTTCCATAATGGCAGGGGGCGCGAACACTGAAGCTTTCTTT
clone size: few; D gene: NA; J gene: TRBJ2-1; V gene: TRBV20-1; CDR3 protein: CSAEAALTYNEQFF; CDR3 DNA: TGCAGTGCTGAGGCGGCTCTTACCTACAATGAGCAGTTCTTC
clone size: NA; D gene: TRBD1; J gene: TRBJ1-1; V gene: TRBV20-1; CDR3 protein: CSARGSRGTGESEAFF; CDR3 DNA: TGCAGTGCTAGAGGGAGTCGCGGGACAGGGGAGTCTGAAGCTTTCTTT
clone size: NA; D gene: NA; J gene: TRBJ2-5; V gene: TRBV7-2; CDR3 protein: CASSLVWGYQETQYF; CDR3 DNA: TGTGCCAGCAGCTTAGTGTGGGGGTACCAAGAGACCCAGTACTTC
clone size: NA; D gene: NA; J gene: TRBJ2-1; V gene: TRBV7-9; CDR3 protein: CASSQNGREQFF; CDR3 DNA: TGTGCCAGCAGCCAGAACGGGCGGGAGCAGTTCTTC
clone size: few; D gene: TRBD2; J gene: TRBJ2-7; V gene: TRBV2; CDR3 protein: CASSGLLAGEVEQYF; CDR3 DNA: TGTGCCAGCAGTGGGCTACTAGCGGGAGAAGTCGAGCAGTACTTC
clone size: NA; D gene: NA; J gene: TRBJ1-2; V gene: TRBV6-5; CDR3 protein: CASSAELNYGYTF; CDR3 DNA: TGTGCCAGCAGTGCCGAACTAAACTATGGCTACACCTTC
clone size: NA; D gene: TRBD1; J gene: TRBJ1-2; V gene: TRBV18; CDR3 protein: CASSPGTGEVISYGYTF; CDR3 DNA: TGTGCCAGCTCACCAGGGACAGGGGAGGTCATATCCTATGGCTACACCTTC
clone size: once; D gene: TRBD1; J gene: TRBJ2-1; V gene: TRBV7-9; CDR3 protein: CASRGTGSHEQFF; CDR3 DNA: TGTGCCAGCAGGGGGACAGGGAGTCATGAGCAGTTCTTC
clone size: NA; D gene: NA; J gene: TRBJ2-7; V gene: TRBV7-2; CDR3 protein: CASAVVTNYEQYF; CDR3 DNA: TGTGCCAGCGCCGTTGTGACCAACTACGAGCAGTACTTC
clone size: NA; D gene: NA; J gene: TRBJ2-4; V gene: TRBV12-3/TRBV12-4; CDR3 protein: CASSLAGAKNIQYF; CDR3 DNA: TGTGCCAGCAGTTTAGCGGGAGCCAAAAACATTCAGTACTTC
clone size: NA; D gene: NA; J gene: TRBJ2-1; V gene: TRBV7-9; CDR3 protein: CASSFGQRYNEQFF; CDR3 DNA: TGTGCCAGCAGCTTCGGACAGAGGTACAATGAGCAGTTCTTC
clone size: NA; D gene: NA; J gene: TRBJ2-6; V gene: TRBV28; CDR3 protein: CASSIRGRHSGANVLTF; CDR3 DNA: TGTGCCAGCAGTATTAGGGGGAGACACTCTGGGGCCAACGTCCTGACTTTC
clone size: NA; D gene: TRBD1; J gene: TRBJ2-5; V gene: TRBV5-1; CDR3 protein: CASSLGQGKGQETQYF; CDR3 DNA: TGCGCCAGCAGCTTGGGACAGGGGAAGGGCCAAGAGACCCAGTACTTC
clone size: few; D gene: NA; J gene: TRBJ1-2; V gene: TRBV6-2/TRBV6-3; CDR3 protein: CASSYSVRQPYGYTF; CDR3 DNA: TGTGCCAGCAGTTACTCGGTTCGGCAGCCATATGGCTACACCTTC
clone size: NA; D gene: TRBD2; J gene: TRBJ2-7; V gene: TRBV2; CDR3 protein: CASSHTSGELDNEQYF; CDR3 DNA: TGTGCCAGCAGTCACACTAGCGGGGAATTAGATAACGAGCAGTACTTC
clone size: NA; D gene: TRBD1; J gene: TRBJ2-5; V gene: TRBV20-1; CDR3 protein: CSARDRGLTQYF; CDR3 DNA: TGCAGTGCTAGAGACAGGGGGCTGACCCAGTACTTC
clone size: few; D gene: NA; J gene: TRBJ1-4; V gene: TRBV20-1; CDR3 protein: CSATDPSTGVGEKLFF; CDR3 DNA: TGCAGTGCCACCGATCCCTCGACGGGGGTTGGAGAAAAACTGTTTTTT
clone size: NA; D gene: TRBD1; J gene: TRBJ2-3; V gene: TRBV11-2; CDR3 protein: CASSGVTGGNTDTQYF; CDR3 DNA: TGTGCCAGCAGCGGCGTGACAGGGGGGAACACAGATACGCAGTATTTT
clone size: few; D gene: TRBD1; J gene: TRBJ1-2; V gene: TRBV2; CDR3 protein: CASSEVGQGALGYTF; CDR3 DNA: TGTGCCAGCAGTGAAGTGGGACAGGGAGCTCTGGGCTACACCTTC
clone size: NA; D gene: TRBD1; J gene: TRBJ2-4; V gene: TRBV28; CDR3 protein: CACSSSGTGENIQYF; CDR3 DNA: TGTGCCTGCAGTTCATCCGGGACAGGGGAAAACATTCAGTACTTC
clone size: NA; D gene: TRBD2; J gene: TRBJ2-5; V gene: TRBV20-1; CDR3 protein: CSARDPPGLAGVSRQETQYF; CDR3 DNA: TGCAGTGCTAGAGATCCTCCCGGACTAGCGGGAGTGTCGCGGCAAGAGACCCAGTACTTC
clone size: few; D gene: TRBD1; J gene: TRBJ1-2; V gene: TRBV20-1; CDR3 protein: CSASPPRTGGGYGYTF; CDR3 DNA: TGCAGTGCTAGTCCCCCTCGCACAGGGGGGGGCTATGGCTACACCTTC
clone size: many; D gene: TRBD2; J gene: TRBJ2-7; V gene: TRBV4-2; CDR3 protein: CASSQELAELREQYF; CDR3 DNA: TGTGCCAGCAGCCAAGAGCTAGCGGAACTTCGGGAGCAGTACTTC
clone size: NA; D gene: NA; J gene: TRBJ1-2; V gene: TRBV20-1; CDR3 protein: CSALQGGTTNYGYTF; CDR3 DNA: TGCAGTGCTCTACAGGGAGGCACTACCAACTATGGCTACACCTTC
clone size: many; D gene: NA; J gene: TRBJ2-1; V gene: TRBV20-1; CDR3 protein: CSARDSFQRQTLGNEQFF; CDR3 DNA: TGCAGTGCTAGAGATAGTTTCCAGCGACAGACCCTTGGCAATGAGCAGTTCTTC
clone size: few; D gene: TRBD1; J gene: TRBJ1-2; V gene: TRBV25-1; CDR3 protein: CASSETQGQDYGYTF; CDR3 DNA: TGTGCCAGCAGTGAAACCCAGGGACAGGACTATGGCTACACCTTC
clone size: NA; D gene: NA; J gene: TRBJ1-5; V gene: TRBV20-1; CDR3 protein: CSATNTDFSNQPQHF; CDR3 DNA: TGCAGTGCTACCAACACGGACTTTAGCAATCAGCCCCAGCATTTT
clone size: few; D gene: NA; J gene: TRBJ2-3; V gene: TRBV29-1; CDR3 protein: CSVVAPPDTQYF; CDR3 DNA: TGCAGCGTTGTCGCGCCCCCAGATACGCAGTATTTT
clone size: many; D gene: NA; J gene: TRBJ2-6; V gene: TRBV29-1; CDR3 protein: CSVKRLYSGANVLTF; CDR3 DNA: TGCAGCGTAAAACGGCTATATTCTGGGGCCAACGTCCTGACTTTC
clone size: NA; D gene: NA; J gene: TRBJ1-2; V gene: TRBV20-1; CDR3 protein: CSALRTASLGYTF; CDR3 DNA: TGCAGTGCGTTAAGGACAGCGTCATTGGGCTACACCTTC
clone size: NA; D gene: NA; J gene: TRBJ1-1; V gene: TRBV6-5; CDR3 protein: CASSYSSTGNTEAFF; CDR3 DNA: TGTGCCAGCAGTTACTCCTCGACAGGGAACACTGAAGCTTTCTTT
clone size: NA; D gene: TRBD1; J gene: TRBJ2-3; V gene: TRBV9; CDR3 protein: CASSVEEGGITDTQYF; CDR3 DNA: TGTGCCAGCAGCGTAGAGGAAGGGGGCATAACAGATACGCAGTATTTT
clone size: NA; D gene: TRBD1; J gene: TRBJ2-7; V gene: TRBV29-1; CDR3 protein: CSVVPGGSYNEQYF; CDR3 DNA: TGCAGCGTAGTCCCAGGGGGCTCCTACAATGAGCAGTACTTC
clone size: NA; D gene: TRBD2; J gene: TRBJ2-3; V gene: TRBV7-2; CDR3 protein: CASSSLGAGGADTQYF; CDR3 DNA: TGTGCCAGCAGCTCCCTCGGGGCGGGAGGGGCAGATACGCAGTATTTT
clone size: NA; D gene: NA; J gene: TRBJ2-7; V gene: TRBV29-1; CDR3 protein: CSVAQVAFSYEQYF; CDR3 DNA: TGCAGCGTCGCACAGGTGGCTTTTAGCTACGAGCAGTACTTC
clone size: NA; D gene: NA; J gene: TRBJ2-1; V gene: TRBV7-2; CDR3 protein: CASSPWSYNEQFF; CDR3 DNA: TGTGCCAGCAGCCCCTGGTCCTACAATGAGCAGTTCTTC
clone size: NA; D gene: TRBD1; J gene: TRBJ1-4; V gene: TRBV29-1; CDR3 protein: CSARQGRAEKLFF; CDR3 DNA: TGCAGCGCTAGACAGGGCCGGGCTGAAAAACTGTTTTTT
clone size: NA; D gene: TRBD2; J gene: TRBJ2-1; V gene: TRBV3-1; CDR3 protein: CASSPKGLSYNEQFF; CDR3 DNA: TGTGCCAGCAGCCCTAAGGGACTATCCTACAATGAGCAGTTCTTC
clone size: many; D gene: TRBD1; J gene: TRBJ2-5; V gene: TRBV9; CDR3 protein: CASSVSGQGAGETQYF; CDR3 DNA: TGTGCCAGCAGCGTAAGCGGACAGGGGGCAGGGGAGACCCAGTACTTC